The 26 T cell receptor beta chains below were found in one sample sequenced in a study of technical replicates of blood from several donors. Here immunoSEQ multiplex PCR was the method, and the copy in TCRdb shows in-frame clones only, minus some. The sample holds about 100,000 clones, roughly 95% seen once. Sequencing was performed on T cells isolated from PBMCs. These receptors were taken from a human donor in good health.

The rearrangement uses TRBV2 and TRBJ1-4, with D possibly TRBD1 on 5 matching bases. V was pared by 11 bases and J by 7 bases, with 17 bases between. The CDR3 is 13 amino acids. Germline V CDR1 and CDR2: SNHLY, FYNNEI. The CDR3 DNA follows: TGTGCCGGGGCGGTGGCAGTGGGTGAAAAACTGTTTTTT. This gives the protein CAGAVAVGEKLFF. The full variable domain, completed using reference TRBV2 and TRBJ1-4, is EPEVTQTPSHQVTQMGQEVILRCVPISNHLYFYWYRQILGQKVEFLVSFYNNEISEKSEIFDDQFSVERPDGSNFTLKIRSTKLEDSAMYFCAGAVAVGEKLFFGSGTQLSVL.

V is TRBV19 and J is TRBJ1-1; 10 nucleotides match TRBD1. CDR1 and CDR2 (germline): LNHDA, SQIVND (reference sequence). V gave up 6 bases and J gave up 5 bases; unmatched junction bases: 9. The CDR3 sequence is 15 residues long. CDR3: CASRRQGAPDTEAFF. The CDR3 DNA is TGTGCCAGTAGGCGACAGGGGGCGCCTGATACTGAAGCTTTCTTT.

The chain carries TRBV6-1 and TRBJ1-1, with 8 bases identical to TRBD1. This CDR3 has 13 residues. Germline V gene sequence: CDR1 MNHNS, CDR2 SASEGT. V was pared by 5 bases and J by 5 bases, with 4 bases of the junction left unmatched. This chain's CDR3 is CASSSRGQTEAFF. CDR3 DNA sequence: TGTGCCAGCAGTTCCAGGGGGCAAACTGAAGCTTTCTTT.

The V gene is TRBV4-3, the J gene TRBJ2-2; D possibly corresponds to TRBD1 (6 bases). CDR1 LGHNA and CDR2 YSLEER come from the germline V gene. The CDR3 loop spans 16 amino acids. V was shortened by 2 bases and J by 5 bases, with 15 bases between the two germline ends. DNA of the CDR3: TGCGCCAGCAGCCAAAATGTGGGGCAGGGGACCGGGGAGCTGTTTTTT. The encoded protein is CASSQNVGQGTGELFF.

This chain links TRBV19 with TRBJ1-1; D is ambiguous. Germline assignment: CDR1 LNHDA and CDR2 SQIVND (reference sequence). The CDR3 covers 15 residues. V lost 3 bases, J lost 1 base, and 12 bases lay in between. This CDR3 reads CASSIETVENTEAFF. The DNA of the CDR3 is TGTGCCAGTAGTATTGAAACCGTAGAGAACACTGAAGCTTTCTTT.

This sequence joins TRBV19 and TRBJ2-7; TRBD2 matches 12 bases. Trimming removed 5 bases from V and 0 bases from J; junction bases left unmatched: 5. CDR1 LNHDA and CDR2 SQIVND come from the germline V gene (reference sequence). The length of the CDR3 is 16 residues. CDR3: CASSRLAGGSSYEQYF. The CDR3, as DNA: TGTGCCAGTAGTCGGCTAGCGGGAGGGTCCTCCTACGAGCAGTACTTC.

The chain employs TRBV25-1 and TRBJ2-5, with 10 nucleotides matching TRBD2. V trimming: 6 bases; J trimming: 6 bases; junction bases outside the gene matches: 13. The germline V gene encodes CDR1 MGHDK and CDR2 SYGVNS. The CDR3 is made up of 16 amino acids. For the CDR3, the DNA is TGTGCCAGCAGCGAGTCGACGGAGCGGGAGGGGAAGACCCAGTACTTC. This translates into CASSESTEREGKTQYF.

This chain joins TRBV18 and TRBJ2-7, with 7 bases fitting TRBD2. Looked up from germline, CDR1 is KGHSH and CDR2 is LQKENI. V lost 0 bases, J lost 2 bases, and 1 base stayed unmatched. The CDR3 runs 14 residues. In DNA, the CDR3 is TGTGCCAGCTCACCACCGGCGGGGGCCTACGAGCAGTACTTC. This encodes CASSPPAGAYEQYF.

The genes are TRBV7-2 and TRBJ1-1; D uncertain. CDR3 length equals 17 residues. V shed 2 bases and J shed 0 bases, with 16 bases lying between them. Germline assignment: CDR1 SGHTA and CDR2 FQGNSA. CDR3 sequence (DNA): TGTGCCAGCAGCTTACTCCGTCTAGGTTTCATGAACACTGAAGCTTTCTTT. Protein: CASSLLRLGFMNTEAFF.

The chain combines TRBV6-5 with TRBJ2-3; D not resolved. This CDR3 has 13 amino acids. CDR1 is MNHEY, CDR2 SVGAGI, per germline. Trimming removed 8 bases at V and 3 bases at J, with 12 bases between. This CDR3 is CASAPERTDTQYF. The CDR3 bases are TGTGCCAGCGCACCGGAGAGGACAGATACGCAGTATTTT.

In this sample, this clone turned up once. J is TRBJ2-7 and V is TRBV7-9; TRBD2 aligns across 7 bases. The CDR3 has 15 residues. Germline CDR1 and CDR2: SEHNR and FQNEAQ (reference sequence). Germline trimming cut 8 bases from V and 1 base from J; bases unmatched to any gene: 11. The CDR3 DNA is TGTGCCAGCCTTATTCGGGCGGGAGTGTCCTACGAGCAGTACTTC. Translated: CASLIRAGVSYEQYF.

J is TRBJ2-5 and V is TRBV27, with TRBD2 matching 7 bases. Germline CDR1 MNHEY, CDR2 SMNVEV (reference sequence). This CDR3 is built from 14 residues. Trimming took 4 bases from V and 5 from J; bases not matched to a gene: 7. The CDR3 nucleotides are TGTGCCAGCAGTTCTCTCCCGGGGGGTGAGACCCAGTACTTC. This sequence encodes CASSSLPGGETQYF.

The J gene is TRBJ2-1, the V gene TRBV7-9, with TRBD2 matching 11 bases. The CDR3 totals 15 residues. Germline CDR1 SEHNR, CDR2 FQNEAQ (reference sequence). The V and J ends lost 4 bases and 8 bases, in that order; junction bases with no gene match: 7. The CDR3 region has the DNA TGTGCCAGCAGCTACCCTAGCGGGAGGATCGATGAGCAGTTCTTC. Its translation: CASSYPSGRIDEQFF.

The CDR3 DNA reads TGTGCCATCAGTGTAACAGGGGCCTATGGCTACACCTTC. Translation gives CAISVTGAYGYTF. This chain uses TRBV10-3 with TRBJ1-2, with 7 bases that match TRBD1. Germline-derived CDR1 and CDR2 are ENHRY and SYGVKD. The CDR3 runs to 13 residues. V was clipped by 4 bases and J by 4 bases; unmatched bases: 3.

The genes are TRBV7-9 and TRBJ1-4, with 7 positions matching TRBD1. CDR1 and CDR2 from the germline V gene are SEHNR and FQNEAQ (reference sequence). V gave up 5 bases and J gave up 8 bases; unmatched junction bases: 14. This CDR3 region has 16 residues. This CDR3 is CASSMSRTGRREKLFF. The CDR3 region has the DNA TGTGCCAGCAGCATGTCGAGGACAGGCAGGCGCGAAAAACTGTTTTTT.

The chain has TRBV19 and TRBJ2-3, with TRBD2 matching 13 bases. Germline V gene sequence: CDR1 LNHDA, CDR2 SQIVND (reference sequence). The junction had 2 bases not matched to a gene; V was cut back by 4 bases and J by 4 bases. This CDR3 is built from 15 residues. The CDR3 nucleotides are TGTGCCAGTAGTAGGACTAGCGGGAGTGCAGATACGCAGTATTTT. This encodes CASSRTSGSADTQYF.

This chain uses TRBV15 with TRBJ2-1; weak D call: TRBD1 (6 bases). Looked up from germline, CDR1 is LNHNV and CDR2 is YYDKDF (reference sequence). The length of the CDR3 is 14 residues. V lost 1 base and J 6 bases, leaving 10 bases between the germline ends. CDR3 amino acids: CATSRGTGSNEQFF. The DNA for the CDR3 is TGTGCCACCAGCAGAGGAACAGGGAGCAATGAGCAGTTCTTC.

The rearrangement links TRBV7-3 to TRBJ2-1, with 8 bases aligning to TRBD2. J gave up 0 bases and V 2 bases, and 9 bases lay outside the gene matches. In germline, CDR1 is SGHTA, CDR2 FQGTGA. This CDR3 contains 18 residues. The CDR3 DNA follows: TGTGCCAGCAGCTTACAGCTAGCGGGTCAGAGCTCCTACAATGAGCAGTTCTTC. Protein: CASSLQLAGQSSYNEQFF.

This clone was detected only a few times. One junction end does not reproduce the germline sequence, and a read error may be involved. This chain connects TRBV7-8 to TRBJ1-1; D unresolved. The CDR3 loop spans 15 amino acids. Germline V gives CDR1 SGHVS, CDR2 FQNEAQ. The CDR3 sequence: CASSLAEGRATEAFF. Here the CDR3 DNA reads TGTGCCAGCAGCCTAGCAGAGGGTCGGGCCACTGAAGCTTTCTTT.

The chain combines TRBV11-3 with TRBJ1-1; D unclear. Germline CDR1 and CDR2: SGHNT and YENEEA. The CDR3 contains 13 residues. Trimming took 1 base from V and 1 from J, leaving 4 bases between them. CDR3 loop: CASSLGANTEAFF. CDR3 nucleotides: TGTGCCAGCAGCTTAGGAGCGAACACTGAAGCTTTCTTT.

This clone is a singleton in its sample. This rearrangement joins TRBV10-3 to TRBJ2-7; the match to TRBD1 covers 9 bases. J gave up 1 base and V 10 bases, and 20 bases lay outside the gene matches. The CDR3 extends over 18 amino acids. Germline CDR1 is ENHRY and CDR2 is SYGVKD. The DNA for the CDR3 is TGTGCCACCCAGCCCGGAACAGGGGGCGGTGCGGGTTCCTACGAGCAGTACTTC. Translated, it gives CATQPGTGGGAGSYEQYF.

The chain links TRBV6-5 to TRBJ2-1; the match to TRBD2 covers 9 bases. This CDR3 comprises 14 residues. Germline values: CDR1 MNHEY, CDR2 SVGAGI. Trimming took 6 bases from V and 5 from J; bases not matched to a gene: 5. The CDR3: CASRVAGAHNEQFF. CDR3 sequence (DNA): TGTGCCAGCAGGGTAGCGGGAGCTCACAATGAGCAGTTCTTC.

The rearrangement links TRBV12-5 to TRBJ1-4, with TRBD1 matching 8 bases. V was pared by 4 bases and J by 4 bases, with 5 bases of the junction left unmatched. The CDR3 is 15 residues long. CDR1 and CDR2 from the germline V gene are LGHNT and FRNRAP. CDR3 amino acids: CASGSRGQGNEKLFF. In nucleotides, the CDR3 is TGTGCTAGTGGTTCGAGAGGACAGGGTAATGAAAAACTGTTTTTT. Supplemented by reference TRBV12-5 and TRBJ1-4, the full variable domain reads DARVTQTPRHKVTEMGQEVTMRCQPILGHNTVFWYRQTMMQGLELLAYFRNRAPLDDSGMPKDRFSAEMPDATLATLKIQPSEPRDSAVYFCASGSRGQGNEKLFFGSGTQLSVL.

The rearrangement uses TRBV27 and TRBJ1-2; D might be TRBD1 (5 bases). Trimming removed 2 bases at V and 6 bases at J, with 10 bases between. The CDR3 is 13 residues long. Germline V gene sequence: CDR1 MNHEY, CDR2 SMNVEV (reference sequence). The CDR3 DNA sequence: TGTGCCAGCAGTTTAGACAGTGGGCATGGCTACACCTTC. Protein sequence: CASSLDSGHGYTF.

The gene calls are TRBV21-1 and TRBJ1-2; TRBD1, the table's D call, lacks a check against the DNA. TRBV21-1 is deemed a pseudogene. CDR3 length: 14 residues. The CDR3 DNA reads TGTGCCAGCAGTCCAGGGGGCAGTGTAACTGGCTACACCTTC. It encodes CASSPGGSVTGYTF.

The chain combines TRBV5-1 with TRBJ2-1, with D possibly being TRBD2 (6 bases). CDR3 size: 15 residues. Trimming took 3 bases from V and 8 from J, leaving 18 bases between them. Germline V gene sequence: CDR1 SGHRS, CDR2 YFSETQ. CDR3 region: CASSSSRRASHEQFF. CDR3 sequence (DNA): TGCGCCAGCAGCTCCTCCCGGAGGGCCTCCCATGAGCAGTTCTTC.